This TCR beta chain was documented in a study of cytomegalovirus exposure and HLA in healthy donors. Study overall: Early released data had 80 million or so unique TCRs, all coming from HLA-typed donors. The study, taken as a whole, reports: A later analysis, which compared TCR beta chains of equal frequency, found the HLA-associated ones more clonally expanded. The presence/absence work took it that sequencing depth was about the same across donors.

As regards this clone: Antigen unknown.

Trimming stripped 5 bases from V and 9 bases from J, with 17 bases between. The CDR3 spans 14 residues. Germline lookup yields CDR1 MRHNA and CDR2 SNTAGT. 13 Jbeta primers and 60 Vbeta primers were used for the PCR. Assay: immunoSEQ multiplex PCR; the TCRdb copy retains only in-frame clones and omits some. The table has around 130,000 clones, roughly 78% seen once. The receptor comes from a young man in good health and CMV-seronegative. Sequenced sample: PBMCs. The chain uses TRBV6-4 and TRBJ2-1; possible D gene TRBD1, 6 bases. CDR3 DNA: TGTGCCAGCAGTAGTGACAGGTTATCCGGTGAGCAGTTCTTC. This sequence encodes CASSSDRLSGEQFF.